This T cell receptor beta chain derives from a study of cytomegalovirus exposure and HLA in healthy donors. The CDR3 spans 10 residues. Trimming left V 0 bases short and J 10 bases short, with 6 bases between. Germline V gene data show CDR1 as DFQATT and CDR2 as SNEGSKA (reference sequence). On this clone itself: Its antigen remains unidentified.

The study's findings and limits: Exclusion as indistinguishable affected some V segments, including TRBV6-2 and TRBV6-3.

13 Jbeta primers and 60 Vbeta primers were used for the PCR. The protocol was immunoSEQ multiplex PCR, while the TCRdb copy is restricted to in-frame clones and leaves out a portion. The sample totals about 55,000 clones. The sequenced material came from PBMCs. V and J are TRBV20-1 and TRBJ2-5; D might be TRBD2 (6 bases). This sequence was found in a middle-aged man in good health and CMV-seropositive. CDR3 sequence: CSARERDQYF. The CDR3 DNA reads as TGCAGTGCTAGAGAGCGGGACCAGTACTTC.